These 7 T cell receptor beta chains were sequenced from one sample in a study of cytomegalovirus exposure and HLA in healthy donors. A multiplex PCR was run with 60 Vbeta primers and 13 Jbeta primers. Data came from immunoSEQ multiplex PCR; TCRdb stores just in-frame clones and leaves some out. The data contain roughly 160,000 clones, around four fifths of them singletons. The sequenced sample was PBMCs. The receptors shown here come from a man between 45 and 60 years old in good health and CMV-seropositive.

The rearrangement uses TRBV5-6 and TRBJ1-2, with no clear D. The CDR3 runs 13 residues. Germline assignment: CDR1 SGHDT and CDR2 YYEEEE. Between the trimmed V and J ends, which lost 6 bases and 4 bases, there was a span of 13 bases. The CDR3 nucleotides are TGTGCCAGCAAAGAGGGTCGTTCCTATGGCTACACCTTC. This sequence encodes CASKEGRSYGYTF.

The rearrangement uses TRBV7-2 and TRBJ2-7; TRBD2 aligns across 14 bases. The CDR3 covers 16 residues. V dropped 4 bases and J dropped 4; count of bases not matched to a gene: 6. CDR1 and CDR2 (germline): SGHTA, FQGNSA. The CDR3 protein is CASSSGLAGEKYEQYF. The CDR3 DNA reads as TGTGCCAGCAGCTCGGGACTAGCGGGGGAAAAGTACGAGCAGTACTTC.

The chain employs TRBV30 and TRBJ2-7, with a possible D match to TRBD1 (5 bases). Germline V gene sequence: CDR1 GTSNPN, CDR2 SVGIG (reference sequence). The length of the CDR3 is 13 residues. V was cut by 3 bases and J by 7 bases, with 16 bases left in between. CDR3 bases: TGTGCCTGGAGACCAGTCGGGCAGGGTGAGCAGTACTTC. It translates to CAWRPVGQGEQYF.

V and J are TRBV9 and TRBJ2-1; possible D gene TRBD1, 6 bases. The CDR3 has 15 amino acids. The ends were cut back, 1 base at V and 7 bases at J, with 15 bases in the middle. Germline V gene lookup returns CDR1 SGDLS and CDR2 YYNGEE. The CDR3: CASSVNRVPVNEQFF. The CDR3 coding sequence is TGTGCCAGCAGCGTAAACAGGGTCCCCGTAAATGAGCAGTTCTTC.

The chain combines TRBV7-9 with TRBJ1-1, with D possibly matching TRBD1 (6 bases). The CDR3 loop spans 15 amino acids. Trimming cost V 3 bases and J 0 bases, with 11 bases left between them. CDR1 and CDR2 (germline): SEHNR, FQNEAQ (reference sequence). DNA of the CDR3: TGTGCCAGCAGCTTCTCGGGGGGCCTGAACACTGAAGCTTTCTTT. Amino acids: CASSFSGGLNTEAFF.

The gene calls are TRBV25-1 and TRBJ1-1; TRBD1 agrees at 9 bases. The V gene's germline CDR1 is MGHDK and CDR2 SYGVNS. The CDR3 consists of 15 residues. V shed 5 bases, J shed 4 bases, and the junction held 8 bases outside the gene matches. CDR3 in DNA: TGTGCCAGCAGTCCTATGACAGGGGGTTTCACTGAAGCTTTCTTT. Protein product: CASSPMTGGFTEAFF.

CDR3 sequence reads: CASSLAVAGFTDTQYF. CDR3 DNA sequence: TGCGCCAGCAGCTTGGCGGTAGCGGGGTTCACAGATACGCAGTATTTT. V usage is TRBV5-1 and J usage is TRBJ2-3, with 8 bases lining up with TRBD2. The germline V gene has CDR1 SGHRS and CDR2 YFSETQ. Losses at the gene ends were 0 bases for V and 2 bases for J; bases not matched to a gene: 5. The CDR3 consists of 16 residues. Filled out from reference TRBV5-1 and TRBJ2-3, the complete variable domain reads KAGVTQTPRYLIKTRGQQVTLSCSPISGHRSVSWYQQTPGQGLQFLFEYFSETQRNKGNFPGRFSGRQFSNSRSEMNVSTLELGDSALYLCASSLAVAGFTDTQYFGPGTRLTVL.